The clone carrying this T cell receptor beta chain was counted between two and nine times. Germline assignment: CDR1 SGDLS and CDR2 YYNGEE. Trimming removed 3 bases at V and 4 bases at J, with 13 bases between. CDR3 length equals 15 residues. With 60 Vbeta and 13 Jbeta primers, the PCR was carried out. Sequencing used immunoSEQ multiplex PCR; TCRdb keeps in-frame clones, though not all of them. Of 180,000 or so clones listed, around 77% are singletons. The source of the sample is a study of cytomegalovirus exposure and HLA in healthy donors. The sequence came from a woman in her thirties in good health and CMV-seropositive. Source material: PBMCs. The V call is TRBV9, the J call TRBJ2-2; possible D gene TRBD2, 6 bases. CDR3 amino acids: CASSALGRFTGELFF. In nucleotides, the CDR3 is TGTGCCAGCAGCGCCCTAGGGAGGTTCACCGGGGAGCTGTTTTTT.